The TCR beta chain under discussion was sequenced for a study of T-cell memory formation after mild COVID-19. Study as a whole: Largely, TCR clusters stayed within a single donor.

Broader study findings: Clones that got smaller from day 15 to 85 had even CD4/CD8, while clones growing later tipped toward CD4+.

Germline CDR1 is MGHDK and CDR2 is SYGVNS. V was clipped by 0 bases and J by 0 bases; unmatched bases: 4. CDR3 length: 16 amino acids. Libraries for TCRalpha and TCRbeta carried sample barcodes and unique molecular identifiers via 5'RACE. TCRdb used MiXCR to reprocess the 5' RACE reads, holding one entry per CDR3 protein. The sample lists 250,000 to 300,000 distinct CDR3 sequences; around 16% were seen once. This clonotype was counted only a few times. Antigen specificity is unknown. The sequenced material came from PBMCs or a T cell subset sorted from them (not recorded which). This receptor was obtained from a man aged 18 to 30 who had mild COVID-19 (a few samples of this study predate the infection). Cell type and time point are not known. The chain couples TRBV25-1 to TRBJ1-1; 7 nucleotides match TRBD1. CDR3 sequence reads: CASSEYGGGLNTEAFF. The DNA for the CDR3 is TGTGCCAGCAGTGAATATGGAGGGGGCCTGAACACTGAAGCTTTCTTT. Combining the CDR3 with reference TRBV25-1 and TRBJ1-1 gives the whole variable domain EADIYQTPRYLVIGTGKKITLECSQTMGHDKMYWYQQDPGMELHLIHYSYGVNSTEKGDLSSESTVSRIRTEHFPLTLESARPSHTSQYLCASSEYGGGLNTEAFFGQGTRLTVV.